This T cell receptor beta chain came from a study of cytomegalovirus exposure and HLA in healthy donors. Study-wide background: An early data release held 75 million to 100 million unique TCRs from HLA-typed donors.

Losses at the gene ends were 4 bases for V and 7 bases for J; bases not matched to a gene: 7. This CDR3 comprises 15 residues. Germline V gene data show CDR1 as LGHNA and CDR2 as YSLEER. Primers: 60 Vbeta forward and 13 Jbeta reverse. Sequencing was performed with immunoSEQ multiplex PCR; in TCRdb, only in-frame clones are kept and a portion is missing. The repertoire holds under 200,000 clones, with over 80% as singletons. Study findings and constraints: Follow-up analysis later connected one missense variant in DCLRE1C with trimming of TCR beta V- and J-genes. When presence/absence was analysed, sequencing depth was taken to be roughly uniform across donors. Per a later analysis, 15,000 to 20,000 TCR beta sequences showed association with HLA alleles at 0.05 false discovery rate.

This clone was seen at least ten times. Its antigen remains unknown. This TCR was sampled from a woman between 45 and 60 years old in good health and CMV-seropositive. The material sequenced was PBMCs. This chain joins TRBV4-3 and TRBJ2-2, with 9 nucleotides matching TRBD1. The CDR3 DNA reads as TGCGCCAGCAGCCCGTTACAGGGGGCGGGCGGGGAGCTGTTTTTT. Residues: CASSPLQGAGGELFF.